This T cell receptor beta chain emerged from a study of shared clonotypes between healthy human individuals. Study details: Three CD4 naive, three CD4 memory, two CD8 naive and one CD8 memory plate were used per donor. Study-level results: Sample collection involved blood only; tissue repertoires are likely different. Roughly 5% of naive CD4 clonotypes were shared across several donors.

The naive CD8 fraction comprised CD45RO-negative cells positively selected for CCR7 and excluded terminally differentiated effector memory CD45RA+ cells. V lost 6 bases, J lost 1 base, and 13 bases lay in between. From germline, CDR1 is MDHEN and CDR2 SYDVKM. The CDR3 runs to 14 residues. About this clone itself: The antigen remains unidentified.

In the original analysis: With immunoSEQ giving junction-only sequences and no quality scores, filtering differed. Assay used: immunoSEQ multiplex PCR; TCRdb lists only in-frame clones, some missing. From that table come the V and J calls and clone size; the DNA was used to work out D and trimming. The profile shows around 600,000 clones, roughly 96% of them singletons. The material sequenced was naive CD8+ T cells sorted from blood. The TCR originated in a woman aged 25 to 39 in good health. The chain employs TRBV28 and TRBJ2-7; D gene unclear. The CDR3 bases are TGTGCCAGCAGGTTCGCGGTTAGTTCCTACGAGCAGTACTTC. Encoded protein: CASRFAVSSYEQYF.